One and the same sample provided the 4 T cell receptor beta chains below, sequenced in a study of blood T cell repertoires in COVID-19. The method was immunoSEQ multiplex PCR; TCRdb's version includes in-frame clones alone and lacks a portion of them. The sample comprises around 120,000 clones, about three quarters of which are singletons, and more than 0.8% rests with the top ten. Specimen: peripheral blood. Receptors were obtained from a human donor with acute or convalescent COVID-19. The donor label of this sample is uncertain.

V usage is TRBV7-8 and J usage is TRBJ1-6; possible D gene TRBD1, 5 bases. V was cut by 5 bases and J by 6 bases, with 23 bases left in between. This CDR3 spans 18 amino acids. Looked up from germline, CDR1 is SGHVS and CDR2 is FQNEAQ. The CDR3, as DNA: TGTGCCAGCAGCCCTAATAGTCGTCGGGGGGGGGTTAATTCACCCCTCCACTTT. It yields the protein CASSPNSRRGGVNSPLHF.

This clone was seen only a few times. CDR3 sequence: CASRIDSHSNYGYTF. CDR3 DNA sequence: TGTGCCAGCAGAATAGACAGCCACTCTAACTATGGCTACACCTTC. This chain joins TRBV6-5 and TRBJ1-2; perhaps TRBD1 as D (5 bases). With 6 bases removed from V and 0 bases from J, the gap between germline ends came to 14 bases. Germline V gene data show CDR1 as MNHEY and CDR2 as SVGAGI. The CDR3 sequence is 15 residues long.

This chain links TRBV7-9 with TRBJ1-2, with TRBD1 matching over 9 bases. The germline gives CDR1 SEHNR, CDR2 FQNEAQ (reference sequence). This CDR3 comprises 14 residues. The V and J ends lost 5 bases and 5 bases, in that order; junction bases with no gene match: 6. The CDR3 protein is CASSPPGQGYGYTF. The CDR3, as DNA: TGTGCCAGCAGCCCCCCGGGACAGGGTTATGGCTACACCTTC. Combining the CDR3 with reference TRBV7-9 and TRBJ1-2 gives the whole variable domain DTGVSQNPRHKITKRGQNVTFRCDPISEHNRLYWYRQTLGQGPEFLTYFQNEAQLEKSRLLSDRFSAERPKGSFSTLEIQRTEQGDSAMYLCASSPPGQGYGYTFGSGTRLTVV.

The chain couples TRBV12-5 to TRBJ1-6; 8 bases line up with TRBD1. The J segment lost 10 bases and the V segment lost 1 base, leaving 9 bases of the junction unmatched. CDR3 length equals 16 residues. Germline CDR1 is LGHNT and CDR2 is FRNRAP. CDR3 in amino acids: CASGLDGSGGKSPLHF. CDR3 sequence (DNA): TGTGCTAGTGGTTTGGACGGGTCAGGGGGCAAATCACCCCTCCACTTT.